One and the same sample provided the 31 T cell receptor beta chains below, sequenced in a study of T cell clones after liver transplantation. TCRdb's table, derived via immunoSEQ multiplex PCR, lists solely in-frame clones and lacks some. The data contain 55,000 to 75,000 clones, around two thirds of them singletons. The sequencing used CD4+ T cells from blood, collected at the approximately 15-month timepoint. The receptors were sampled from a human patient who received a liver transplant. Some T cells may be the graft donor's.

This chain links TRBV28 with TRBJ2-3, with TRBD2 identical over 8 bases. Losses at the gene ends were 6 bases for V and 5 bases for J; bases not matched to a gene: 19. In germline, CDR1 is MDHEN, CDR2 SYDVKM. The CDR3 is 18 amino acids. CDR3 coding DNA: TGTGCCAGCAGCCTTGTGGGGCTCGGAGCGGGAGCAGGAGATACGCAGTATTTT. It codes for CASSLVGLGAGAGDTQYF. The full variable domain, its missing parts supplied by reference TRBV28 and TRBJ2-3, is DVKVTQSSRYLVKRTGEKVFLECVQDMDHENMFWYRQDPGLGLRLIYFSYDVKMKEKGDIPEGYSVSREKKERFSLILESASTNQTSMYLCASSLVGLGAGAGDTQYFGPGTRLTVL.

This chain links TRBV6-5 with TRBJ2-7, with TRBD2 matching 9 bases. Trimming at V came to 4 bases and at J to 6 bases, leaving 4 bases not matched to a gene. This CDR3 has 13 residues. Germline assignment: CDR1 MNHEY and CDR2 SVGAGI. CDR3 amino acids: CASSSGTSREQYF. The CDR3 nucleotides are TGTGCCAGCAGTTCCGGGACTAGCCGCGAGCAGTACTTC.

The chain uses TRBV5-1 and TRBJ2-2; the D gene is possibly TRBD1 (7 bases). V dropped 4 bases and J dropped 2 bases, with 12 bases sitting between them. The CDR3 has 15 amino acids. Germline CDR1 is SGHRS and CDR2 is YFSETQ. The CDR3 DNA reads TGCGCCAGCAGCGAGACAGGGACTAACACCGGGGAGCTGTTTTTT. Encoded protein: CASSETGTNTGELFF. Based on the CDR3 plus reference TRBV5-1 and TRBJ2-2, the full variable domain is KAGVTQTPRYLIKTRGQQVTLSCSPISGHRSVSWYQQTPGQGLQFLFEYFSETQRNKGNFPGRFSGRQFSNSRSEMNVSTLELGDSALYLCASSETGTNTGELFFGEGSRLTVL.

The genes are TRBV4-2 and TRBJ1-2; 8 bases are a match to TRBD1. J was trimmed by 8 bases and V by 3 bases; bases with no gene match: 11. CDR3 length: 15 amino acids. CDR1 is LGHNA and CDR2 is YNFKEQ in the germline V gene. CDR3 residues: CASSHVGTGEDGYTF. The CDR3 region has the DNA TGTGCCAGCAGCCATGTTGGGACAGGCGAGGACGGCTACACCTTC.

The rearrangement joins TRBV4-3 to TRBJ1-4, with TRBD1 as a possible D gene (6 bases). Germline lookup yields CDR1 LGHNA and CDR2 YSLEER. V was clipped by 0 bases and J by 8 bases, with 16 bases between them. The CDR3 extends over 16 amino acids. As DNA, the CDR3 is TGCGCCAGCAGCCAAGATGGAGGAAAGACAGGAGAAAAACTGTTTTTT. Protein: CASSQDGGKTGEKLFF.

The rearrangement joins TRBV7-9 to TRBJ2-5; D remains unclear. The CDR3 is 14 amino acids. Germline V gene sequence: CDR1 SEHNR, CDR2 FQNEAQ (reference sequence). Trimming stripped 5 bases from V and 2 bases from J, with 12 bases between. The CDR3 DNA reads TGTGCCAGCAGCCCTCGGGCTGTACAAGAGACCCAGTACTTC. It specifies CASSPRAVQETQYF.

This clone was recorded only once. The CDR3 region has the DNA TGTGCCAGCAGTTATACAGGGTACACCGGGGAGCTGTTTTTT. Its protein product is CASSYTGYTGELFF. The V and J genes are TRBV7-9 and TRBJ2-2, with a tentative D call TRBD1 (6 bases). This CDR3 is built from 14 residues. Trimming removed 6 bases at V and 3 bases at J, with 11 bases between. CDR1 and CDR2 (germline): SEHNR, FQNEAQ (reference sequence).

The chain carries TRBV18 and TRBJ1-4; D gene ambiguous. This CDR3 spans 16 amino acids. Germline assignment: CDR1 KGHSH and CDR2 LQKENI. The V and J ends lost 3 bases and 3 bases respectively, with 14 bases between them. The chain's CDR3 is CASSPTLVGSNEKLFF. CDR3 in DNA: TGTGCCAGCTCACCTACCTTGGTGGGTTCTAATGAAAAACTGTTTTTT. The variable domain in full, completed from reference TRBV18 and TRBJ1-4, reads NAGVMQNPRHLVRRRGQEARLRCSPMKGHSHVYWYRQLPEEGLKFMVYLQKENIIDESGMPKERFSAEFPKEGPSILRIQQVVRGDSAAYFCASSPTLVGSNEKLFFGSGTQLSVL.

The chain links TRBV10-2 to TRBJ1-6; the match to TRBD1 covers 9 bases. Germline V lookup: CDR1 WSHSY, CDR2 SAAADI. V shed 6 bases, J shed 9 bases, and the junction held 12 bases outside the gene matches. The CDR3 loop spans 16 amino acids. The CDR3 DNA is TGCGCCAGCAGGCCCGGGACAGGGAATTGGGGTTCACCCCTCCACTTT. Amino acids: CASRPGTGNWGSPLHF.

CDR3 nucleotides: TGTGCCAGCTCACAGGACAGGGGGCAGGGCACTGAAGCTTTCTTT. It yields the protein CASSQDRGQGTEAFF. The chain combines TRBV18 with TRBJ1-1; 11 bases are shared with TRBD1. With V trimmed by 4 bases and J by 4 bases, 5 bases remained unmatched. Germline loops: CDR1 KGHSH, CDR2 LQKENI. The CDR3 runs 15 residues.

This clone was detected a few times. V gene TRBV11-2 combines with J gene TRBJ1-2; a possible D gene is TRBD1 (6 bases). V was pared by 0 bases and J by 5 bases, with 10 bases between. The CDR3 is made up of 14 amino acids. CDR1 and CDR2 from the germline V gene are SGHAT and FQNNGV. CDR3 residues: CASSLDRQGYGYTF. CDR3 nucleotides: TGTGCCAGCAGCTTAGATCGCCAGGGGTATGGCTACACCTTC.

J is TRBJ2-3 and V is TRBV19; D could derive from TRBD1 or TRBD2 (5 bases each). The CDR3 sequence is 19 residues long. CDR1 is LNHDA and CDR2 is SQIVND in the germline V gene (reference sequence). The germline V and J ends were trimmed by 3 bases and 1 base, with 23 bases remaining between them. The CDR3 spells CASSISGWGPGRRTDTQYF. The DNA of the CDR3 is TGTGCCAGTAGTATCTCCGGGTGGGGACCGGGACGGCGCACAGATACGCAGTATTTT.

This sequence joins TRBV5-4 and TRBJ2-1; D not certain. V was pared by 1 base and J by 8 bases, with 4 bases between. Germline CDR1 and CDR2: SGHNT and YYREEE (reference sequence). There are 11 residues in the CDR3. The CDR3 sequence: CASSLSHEQFF. CDR3 nucleotide sequence: TGTGCCAGCAGCTTGTCGCATGAGCAGTTCTTC.

This clone was counted only a few times. The gene calls are TRBV30 and TRBJ2-1, with TRBD1 identical over 10 bases. The CDR3 extends over 18 amino acids. V trimming: 5 bases; J trimming: 5 bases; junction bases outside the gene matches: 18. Germline V gene lookup returns CDR1 GTSNPN and CDR2 SVGIG (reference sequence). The CDR3 DNA follows: TGTGCCTGGGGCACCAGCATTTTCCCGGGACAGGGGAACAATGAGCAGTTCTTC. Translated, it gives CAWGTSIFPGQGNNEQFF.

This clone came up a few times. The chain links TRBV29-1 to TRBJ2-3; TRBD2 matches at 12 bases. The CDR3 is 17 residues long. The germline gives CDR1 SQVTM, CDR2 ANQGSEA. Trimming at V came to 0 bases and at J to 5 bases, leaving 9 bases not matched to a gene. This CDR3 reads CSVEDQLAGGGKDTQYF. The DNA of the CDR3 is TGCAGCGTTGAAGATCAACTAGCGGGGGGCGGTAAAGATACGCAGTATTTT.

V gene TRBV9 combines with J gene TRBJ2-4; possible D gene TRBD1, 5 bases. The CDR3 sequence is 16 residues long. Germline V gene lookup returns CDR1 SGDLS and CDR2 YYNGEE. Trimming took off 3 bases at V and 0 bases at J, with 13 bases between the two ends. The DNA for the CDR3 is TGTGCCAGCAGCGGCCAAGACAGCTTAGCCAAAAACATTCAGTACTTC. Protein: CASSGQDSLAKNIQYF.

The chain recombines TRBV6-5 with TRBJ1-2; 7 nucleotides agree with TRBD1. The CDR3 totals 14 residues. Germline CDR1 reads MNHEY; CDR2 reads SVGAGI. Trimming cost V 6 bases and J 1 base; bases outside gene matches: 5. The CDR3 sequence: CASRKQGNNYGYTF. CDR3 DNA: TGTGCCAGCAGAAAACAGGGGAATAACTATGGCTACACCTTC.

The rearrangement links TRBV5-1 to TRBJ2-2; D perhaps matches TRBD1 (6 bases). The CDR3 length is 16 residues. Trimming pared 0 bases from V and 5 bases from J, leaving 14 bases between. The V gene's germline CDR1 is SGHRS and CDR2 YFSETQ. The CDR3 DNA is TGCGCCAGCAGCTTGGGGCCCGGGACACTTACCGGGGAGCTGTTTTTT. This gives the protein CASSLGPGTLTGELFF.

This clone was seen only a few times. The rearrangement links TRBV6-1 to TRBJ2-7, with D hard to call. The V and J ends lost 1 base and 0 bases respectively, with 16 bases between them. The CDR3 contains 17 residues. CDR1 and CDR2 (germline): MNHNS, SASEGT. The CDR3 bases are TGTGCCAGCAGTGAAGAATCGTCTGGCGATAGCTCCTACGAGCAGTACGTC. It specifies CASSEESSGDSSYEQYV.

V usage is TRBV6-4 and J usage is TRBJ2-3; TRBD1 might be the D (6 bases). CDR1 and CDR2 (germline): MRHNA, SNTAGT. The CDR3 is made up of 16 amino acids. The V and J ends lost 5 bases and 0 bases respectively, with 15 bases between them. This chain's CDR3 is CASSPLPGQSTDTQYF. The DNA for the CDR3 is TGTGCCAGCAGTCCCCTTCCCGGACAGAGCACAGATACGCAGTATTTT.

V usage is TRBV7-2 and J usage is TRBJ1-1; 7 nucleotides line up with TRBD1. This CDR3 has 14 amino acids. V lost 5 bases to trimming and J lost 7 bases; unmatched junction nucleotides: 10. Germline V CDR1 and CDR2: SGHTA, FQGNSA. The CDR3 here is CASSRRTGENEAFF. The DNA of the CDR3 is TGTGCCAGCAGCAGAAGGACAGGCGAAAATGAAGCTTTCTTT. Filled out from reference TRBV7-2 and TRBJ1-1, the complete variable domain reads GAGVSQSPSNKVTEKGKDVELRCDPISGHTALYWYRQSLGQGLEFLIYFQGNSAPDKSGLPSDRFSAERTGGSVSTLTIQRTQQEDSAVYLCASSRRTGENEAFFGQGTRLTVV.

V gene TRBV6-1 combines with J gene TRBJ2-3; no firm D call. CDR3 length: 14 amino acids. Trimming stripped 3 bases from V and 4 bases from J, with 11 bases between. Germline CDR1 reads MNHNS; CDR2 reads SASEGT. This chain's CDR3 is CASSEFLGSDTQYF. The CDR3 DNA follows: TGTGCCAGCAGTGAGTTCCTAGGGTCAGATACGCAGTATTTT.

The sample holds a few counts of this clone. The rearrangement links TRBV27 to TRBJ2-1; D call uncertain. Trimming took off 1 base at V and 7 bases at J, with 5 bases between the two ends. The CDR3 covers 12 residues. Per the germline V gene, CDR1 is MNHEY and CDR2 is SMNVEV (reference sequence). CDR3 amino acids: CASSLYGNEQFF. The CDR3 region has the DNA TGTGCCAGCAGTTTATACGGAAATGAGCAGTTCTTC.

This chain links TRBV5-3 with TRBJ2-3; 12 positions match TRBD2. TRBV5-3 counts as an open reading frame of uncertain function. With V trimmed by 0 bases and J by 0 bases, 5 bases remained unmatched. The CDR3 totals 18 residues. CDR3 loop: CARSLESLAGGSTDTQYF. The CDR3 DNA sequence: TGTGCCAGAAGCTTGGAGTCACTAGCGGGGGGAAGCACAGATACGCAGTATTTT.

A single count supports this clone. The DNA for the CDR3 is TGTGCCTGGAGTAGGGGTTATAATTCACCCCTCCACTTT. It is translated as CAWSRGYNSPLHF. J is TRBJ1-6 and V is TRBV30; D is perhaps TRBD1 (5 bases). The CDR3 is 13 amino acids. Trimming shortened V by 2 bases and J by 4 bases, and 6 bases separated the two germline ends. Germline lookup yields CDR1 GTSNPN and CDR2 SVGIG (reference sequence).

The chain links TRBV11-3 to TRBJ1-4; 7 nucleotides align to TRBD1. Trimming removed 5 bases from V and 0 bases from J; junction bases left unmatched: 3. From germline, CDR1 is SGHNT and CDR2 YENEEA. The CDR3 consists of 15 residues. Here the CDR3 DNA reads TGTGCCAGCAGCGTAGGGACAGCAACTAATGAAAAACTGTTTTTT. Amino acids: CASSVGTATNEKLFF. The whole variable domain, remainder taken from reference TRBV11-3 and TRBJ1-4, is EAGVVQSPRYKIIEKKQPVAFWCNPISGHNTLYWYLQNLGQGPELLIRYENEEAVDDSQLPKDRFSAERLKGVDSTLKIQPAELGDSAVYLCASSVGTATNEKLFFGSGTQLSVL.

The rearrangement links TRBV27 to TRBJ2-2, with D unclear. Germline CDR1 is MNHEY and CDR2 is SMNVEV (reference sequence). The CDR3 is 14 amino acids. V lost 4 bases and J 5 bases, leaving 11 bases between the germline ends. The DNA for the CDR3 is TGTGCCAGCAGTTGGGCTACTGGGACCGGGGAGCTGTTTTTT. Translating gives CASSWATGTGELFF.

This clone has just a few counts. The V call is TRBV29-1, the J call TRBJ2-3; the match to TRBD2 covers 11 bases. V shed 4 bases and J 6 bases; nucleotides not matched to a gene: 12. The CDR3 spans 16 residues. CDR1 is SQVTM and CDR2 is ANQGSEA in the germline V gene. CDR3 sequence (DNA): TGCAGCGTTGTCAGAACTAGCGGGGGTGGCGGGGATACGCAGTATTTT. Its protein product is CSVVRTSGGGGDTQYF.

This clone was recorded a few times. The rearrangement links TRBV5-1 to TRBJ1-2; 8 nucleotides agree with TRBD1. CDR1 and CDR2 (germline): SGHRS, YFSETQ. The CDR3 is 14 residues long. Unmatched junction bases numbered 4, after V lost 4 bases and J lost 2 bases. The CDR3 coding sequence is TGCGCCAGCAGCCATGGACAGGGAAACTATGGCTACACCTTC. Encoded protein: CASSHGQGNYGYTF.

This rearrangement joins TRBV4-1 to TRBJ2-1; 12 bases fit TRBD2. Germline loops: CDR1 MGHRA, CDR2 YSYEKL. This CDR3 contains 16 residues. V lost 0 bases and J lost 11; bases outside the gene matches: 8. For the CDR3, the DNA is TGCGCCAGCAGCCAAGATCTGTCTAGCGGGGGGGGCCAGCAGTTCTTC. Translating gives CASSQDLSSGGGQQFF.

The J gene is TRBJ2-1, the V gene TRBV11-2; D call uncertain. This CDR3 is built from 13 residues. Germline CDR1 is SGHAT and CDR2 is FQNNGV. Trimming took off 5 bases at V and 9 bases at J, with 14 bases between the two ends. DNA for the CDR3: TGTGCCAGCAGCCCGAGGACGGGTGGTGAGCAGTTCTTC. It codes for CASSPRTGGEQFF.